This TCR beta chain originates from a study of blood T cell repertoires in COVID-19. Study background: The United States, Italy and Spain supplied acute and convalescent COVID-19 samples. T cells, B-cell-depleted T cells, or PBMCs provided the cDNA or gDNA that served as material.

Study processing details: Amplification from reference gene primers served as the basis for estimated nucleated cell counts. Clones were sequenced by immunoSEQ multiplex PCR, and TCRdb holds only the in-frame ones, with some missing. From that table come the V and J calls and clone size; the DNA was used to work out D and trimming. Counted here are 43,000 or so clones, about 90% occurring once; the ten biggest clones make up roughly a tenth. Sequencing input: peripheral blood. The origin of this receptor is a woman of 80 years or more with active COVID-19.

CDR3 loop: CASSVAGSMESTDTQYF. The CDR3 DNA is TGTGCCAGCAGCGTAGCGGGTAGCATGGAGAGCACAGATACGCAGTATTTT. This chain connects TRBV9 to TRBJ2-3; D ambiguous. There are 17 residues in the CDR3. The V end lost 0 bases, the J end lost 0 bases, and 14 bases lay between the germline ends. Looked up from germline, CDR1 is SGDLS and CDR2 is YYNGEE.